This T cell receptor (beta chain) was sequenced for a study of blood T cell repertoires in COVID-19. Across the study: Some COVID-19 samples were acute and others convalescent; all came from the United States, Italy and Spain. Sources were T cells, B-cell-depleted T cells, or PBMCs; the material itself was cDNA or gDNA.

Germline V CDR1 and CDR2: MNHNS, SASEGT. This CDR3 spans 16 amino acids. Trimming took 3 bases from V and 0 from J, leaving 9 bases between them. Only one count was recorded for this clone. In the original workflow: The authors estimated nucleated cell counts from reference gene primer amplification. Profiled with immunoSEQ multiplex PCR; TCRdb holds only in-frame clones, not every one. That table gives V, J and clone size, and the DNA gave D and trimming. This sample has about 180,000 clones; 88% occur once, and the top ten carry 3.5% to 4.5%. The specimen sequenced was peripheral blood. The chain links TRBV6-1 to TRBJ1-6; D is ambiguous. The sequence derives from a woman aged 30 to 39 with acute or convalescent COVID-19. The CDR3 bases are TGTGCCAGCAGTGACAGGATGAGCTCCTATAATTCACCCCTCCACTTT. Translating it yields CASSDRMSSYNSPLHF.